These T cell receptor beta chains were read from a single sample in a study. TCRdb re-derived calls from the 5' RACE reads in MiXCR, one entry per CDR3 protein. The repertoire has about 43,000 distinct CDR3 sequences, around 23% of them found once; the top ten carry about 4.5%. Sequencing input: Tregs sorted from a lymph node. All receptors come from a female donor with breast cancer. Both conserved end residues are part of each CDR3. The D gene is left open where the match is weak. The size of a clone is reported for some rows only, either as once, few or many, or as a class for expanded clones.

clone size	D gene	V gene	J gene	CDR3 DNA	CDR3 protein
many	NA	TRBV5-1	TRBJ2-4	TGCGCCAGCAGCTTGGGGCAGGGGAACATTCAGTACTTC	CASSLGQGNIQYF
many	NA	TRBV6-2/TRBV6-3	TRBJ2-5	TGTGCCACCCTTGGACGGTTGATTGGGACCCAGTACTTC	CATLGRLIGTQYF
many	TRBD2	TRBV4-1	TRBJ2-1	TGCGCCAGCAGACGGACTAGCGGGAGTGAGCAGTTCTTC	CASRRTSGSEQFF
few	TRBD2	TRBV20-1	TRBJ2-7	TGCAGTGCTAGACCCATCCCCGGGCAGCGGGGCGGGCCGGGCTCCTACGAGCAGTACTTC	CSARPIPGQRGGPGSYEQYF
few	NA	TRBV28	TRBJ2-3	TGTGCCAGCAGCCCGGACCAAACTAGCACAGATACGCAGTATTTT	CASSPDQTSTDTQYF
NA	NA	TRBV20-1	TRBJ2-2	TGCAGTGCTAGAGGGGACGACAGGTACACCGGGGAGCTGTTTTTT	CSARGDDRYTGELFF
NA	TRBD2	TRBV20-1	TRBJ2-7	TGCAGTACTAGCGTCACTAGCGGGAGGGCAGACGAGCAGTACTTC	CSTSVTSGRADEQYF
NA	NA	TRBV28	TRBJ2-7	TGTGCCAGCAGTTTTTGGGCCGAGCAGTACTTC	CASSFWAEQYF
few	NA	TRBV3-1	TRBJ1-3	TGTGCCAGCAGCCCGCGTGCGGGCGCTGGAAACACCATATATTTT	CASSPRAGAGNTIYF
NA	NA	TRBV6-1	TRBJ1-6	TGTGCCAGCAGTGATTCAGGTCATAATTCACCCCTCCACTTT	CASSDSGHNSPLHF
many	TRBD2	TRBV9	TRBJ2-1	TGTGCCAGCAGCTCAGGGACTAGCGGGAAAAGGGGGGAGCAGTTCTTC	CASSSGTSGKRGEQFF
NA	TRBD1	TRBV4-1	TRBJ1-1	TGCGCCAGCAGCCAATATGACAGGGAAGTTTCCACTGAAGCTTTCTTT	CASSQYDREVSTEAFF
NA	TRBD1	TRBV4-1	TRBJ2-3	TGCGCCAGCAGCCAAGATTTAAGCAGGGGGCCTGATGCGCAGTATTTT	CASSQDLSRGPDAQYF
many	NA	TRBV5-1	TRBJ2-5	TGCGCCAGCAGCCTGGGGAGGTACCAAGAGACCCAGTACTTC	CASSLGRYQETQYF
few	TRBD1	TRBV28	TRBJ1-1	TGTGCCAGCAGGCAGGGGGGGACTGAAGCTTTCTTT	CASRQGGTEAFF
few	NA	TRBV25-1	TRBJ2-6	TGTGCCAGCAGTGAACGAACAGGGAACTCTGGGGCCAACGTCCTGACTTTC	CASSERTGNSGANVLTF
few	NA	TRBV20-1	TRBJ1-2	TGCAGTGCCCTCGTCGATGGCTACACCTTC	CSALVDGYTF
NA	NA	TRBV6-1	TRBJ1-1	TGTGCCAGCAGTTCAACGAACATGAACACTGAAGCTTTCTTT	CASSSTNMNTEAFF
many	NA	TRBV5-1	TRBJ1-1	TGCGCCAGCAGGCTTGTCCCACAAGAGAACACTGAAGCTTTCTTT	CASRLVPQENTEAFF
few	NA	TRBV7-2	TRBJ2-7	TGTGCCAGCAGCCATGGGACTTACTCCTACGAGCAGTACTTC	CASSHGTYSYEQYF
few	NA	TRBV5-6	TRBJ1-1	TGTGCCAGCAGCTTCCCGACAGGAATGAACACTGAAGCTTTCTTT	CASSFPTGMNTEAFF
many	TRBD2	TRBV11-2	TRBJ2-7	TGTGCCAGCAGCTTCTATCCGGGACTAGCGGGTTTGAGCTCCTACGAGCAGTACTTC	CASSFYPGLAGLSSYEQYF
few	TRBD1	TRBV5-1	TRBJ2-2	TGCGCCAGCGGACAGGATATCATCACGAACACCGGGGAGCTGTTTTTT	CASGQDIITNTGELFF
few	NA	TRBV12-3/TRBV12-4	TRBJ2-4	TGTGCCAGCAGTCCCTCCCTTCCAGGCATTCAGTACTTC	CASSPSLPGIQYF
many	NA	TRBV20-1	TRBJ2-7	TGCAGTGCTAGCGGGGAAAGCTCCTACGAGCAGTACTTC	CSASGESSYEQYF
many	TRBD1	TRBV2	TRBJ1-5	TGTGCCAGCACTGGACAGGGTCGGAGTCAGCCCCAGCATTTT	CASTGQGRSQPQHF
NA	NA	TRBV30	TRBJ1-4	TGTGCCTGGAGTGCGGGAGAAAAGCTGTTTTTT	CAWSAGEKLFF
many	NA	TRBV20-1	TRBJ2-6	TGCAGTGCTAGTCGGTTTGTGGGGGTAGGGGCCAACGTCCTGACTTTC	CSASRFVGVGANVLTF
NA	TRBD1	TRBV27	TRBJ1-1	TGTGCCAGCAGCCTACTTAACAGGGGAAGAGCTTTCTTT	CASSLLNRGRAFF
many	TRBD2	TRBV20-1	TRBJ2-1	TGCAGTGCTGTGGGACTAGCGGTCCAACCCTACAATGAGCAGTTCTTC	CSAVGLAVQPYNEQFF
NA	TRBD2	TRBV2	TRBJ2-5	TGTGCCAGCAGTGAAGGCGGGAGGAAAGAGACCCAGTACTTC	CASSEGGRKETQYF
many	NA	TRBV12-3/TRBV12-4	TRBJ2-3	TGTGCCAGCAGTTCCAACCCCGGGACGGGCACAGATACGCAGTATTTT	CASSSNPGTGTDTQYF
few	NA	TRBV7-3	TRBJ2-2	TGTGCCAGCAGCGTCGGTTCTTTCGCCGGGGAGCTGTTTTTT	CASSVGSFAGELFF
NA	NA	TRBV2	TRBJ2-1	TGTGCCACCCACCCAATTGGCTCCTACAATGAGCAGTTCTTC	CATHPIGSYNEQFF
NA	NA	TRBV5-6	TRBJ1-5	TGTGCCAGCAGTTCCCCAGAGCAGCCCCTGCATTTT	CASSSPEQPLHF
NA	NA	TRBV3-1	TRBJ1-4	TGTGCCAGCAGCCATGCCCAGGGACTGTTTTTT	CASSHAQGLFF
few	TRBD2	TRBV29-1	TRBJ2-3	TGCAGCGTTGAACCGACTAGCGAAGTGACAGATACGCAGTATTTT	CSVEPTSEVTDTQYF
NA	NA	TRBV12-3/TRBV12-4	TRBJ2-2	TGTGCCAGCATTGATCCCACCGGGGAGCTGTTTTTT	CASIDPTGELFF
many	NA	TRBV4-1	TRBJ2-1	TGCGCCAGCAGCCAAGATTCCGTCTACAATGAGCAGTTCTTC	CASSQDSVYNEQFF
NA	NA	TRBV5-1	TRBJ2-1	TGCGCCAGCAGCTACCGGCAAGCGGCATCCTACAATGAGCAGTTCTTC	CASSYRQAASYNEQFF
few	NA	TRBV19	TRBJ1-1	TGTGCCAGTAGTATCTTGCCGAACACTGAAGCTTTCTTT	CASSILPNTEAFF
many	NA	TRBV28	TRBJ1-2	TGTGCCAGCAGTTTGGCTATTTCGAACTATGGCTACACCTTC	CASSLAISNYGYTF
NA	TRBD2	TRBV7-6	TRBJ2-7	TGTGCCAGCAGCTACGCAATGGGACTAGCCTACGAGCAGTACTTC	CASSYAMGLAYEQYF
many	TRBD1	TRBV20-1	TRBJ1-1	TGCAGTACAAGACGGACAGGTTCCTTGTCAGCTTTCTTT	CSTRRTGSLSAFF
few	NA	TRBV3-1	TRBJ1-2	TGTGCCAGCAGCCCGGGGACGGTTGGCTATGGCTACACCTTC	CASSPGTVGYGYTF
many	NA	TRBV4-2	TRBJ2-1	TGTGCCAGCAGCCAATCTTCTTTCAATGAGCAGTTCTTC	CASSQSSFNEQFF
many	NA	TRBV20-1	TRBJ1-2	TGCAGTGCTAGTTCGGGGTGGGCCTATGGCTACACCTTC	CSASSGWAYGYTF
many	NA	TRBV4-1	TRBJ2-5	TGCGCCAGCAGCCAAGGATTCGGACAAGACCAAGAGACCCAGTACTTC	CASSQGFGQDQETQYF